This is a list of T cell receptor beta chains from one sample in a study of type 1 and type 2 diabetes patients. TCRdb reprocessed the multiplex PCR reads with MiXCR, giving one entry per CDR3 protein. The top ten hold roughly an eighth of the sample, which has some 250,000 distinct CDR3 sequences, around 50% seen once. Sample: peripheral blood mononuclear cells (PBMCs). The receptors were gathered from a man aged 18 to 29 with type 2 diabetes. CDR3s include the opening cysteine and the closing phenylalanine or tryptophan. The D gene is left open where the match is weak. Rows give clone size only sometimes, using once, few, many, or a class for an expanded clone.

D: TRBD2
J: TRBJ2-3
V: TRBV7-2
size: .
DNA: TGTGCCAGCAGCTTAAGCGGGGGGGCAGATACGCAGTATTTT
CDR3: CASSLSGGADTQYF

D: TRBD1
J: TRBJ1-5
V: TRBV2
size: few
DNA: TGTGCCAGCAGTGTTGGGACAGGGGTGTTTCAGCCCCAGCATTTT
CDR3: CASSVGTGVFQPQHF

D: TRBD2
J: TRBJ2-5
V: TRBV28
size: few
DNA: TGTGCCAGCATCCCAGCGGGAGAGGGAGAGACCCAGTACTTC
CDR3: CASIPAGEGETQYF

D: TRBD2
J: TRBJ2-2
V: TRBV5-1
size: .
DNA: TGCGCCAGCAAGGAAAGCGGGACGGTCGGGGAGCTGTTTTTT
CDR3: CASKESGTVGELFF

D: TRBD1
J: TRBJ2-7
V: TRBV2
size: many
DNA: TGTGCCAGTAGGACAGGGTTTATCTACGAGCAGTACTTC
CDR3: CASRTGFIYEQYF

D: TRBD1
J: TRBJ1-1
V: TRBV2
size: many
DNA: TGTGCCAGCAGGGGACAGGTGGTTGAAGCTTTCTTT
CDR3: CASRGQVVEAFF

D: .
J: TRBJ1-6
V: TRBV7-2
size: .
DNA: TGTGCCAGCAGCTTAGGGTCGGGGGGCGTTTTTTCTTCACCCCTCCACTTT
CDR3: CASSLGSGGVFSSPLHF

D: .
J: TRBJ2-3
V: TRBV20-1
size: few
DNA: TGCAGTGCCCAAAGTGGGGCGGGGATCACAGATACGCAGTATTTT
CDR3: CSAQSGAGITDTQYF

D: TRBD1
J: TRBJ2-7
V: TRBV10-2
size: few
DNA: TGCGCCAGCACTGGACAGGGGCACTACGAGCAGTACTTC
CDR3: CASTGQGHYEQYF

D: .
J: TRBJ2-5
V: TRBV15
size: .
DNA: TGTGCCACCAGCAGAGGGCTTTCGGAGGACGGAATGAAGCAAGAGACCCAGTACTTC
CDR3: CATSRGLSEDGMKQETQYF

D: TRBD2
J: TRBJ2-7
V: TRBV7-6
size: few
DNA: TGTGCCAGCAGCTCCCGGGACTACTCCTACGAGCAGTACTTC
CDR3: CASSSRDYSYEQYF

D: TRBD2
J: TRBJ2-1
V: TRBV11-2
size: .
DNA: TGTGCCAGCAGCCCCGGGAGGAACAATGAGCAGTTCTTC
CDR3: CASSPGRNNEQFF

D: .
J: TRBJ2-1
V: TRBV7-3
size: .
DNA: TGTGCCAGCAGCTTAAGAATATTATCCCCCTATGAGGCCTCCTACAATGAGCAGTTCTTC
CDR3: CASSLRILSPYEASYNEQFF

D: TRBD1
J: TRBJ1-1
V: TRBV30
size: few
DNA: TGTGCCGGAGCCCGGAAGGGGGCGAACACTGAAGCTTTCTTT
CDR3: CAGARKGANTEAFF

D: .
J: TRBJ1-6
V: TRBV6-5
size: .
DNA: TGTGCCAGCAGTGACGGGCCCCAGCCCCTCCACTTT
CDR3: CASSDGPQPLHF

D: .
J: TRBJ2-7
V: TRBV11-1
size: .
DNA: TGTGCCAGCAGCTTCGCTAACTACGAGCAGTACTTC
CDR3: CASSFANYEQYF

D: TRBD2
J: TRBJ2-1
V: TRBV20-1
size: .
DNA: TGCAGTGCGGGACTAGCGGGAATCGAGCAGTTCTTC
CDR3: CSAGLAGIEQFF

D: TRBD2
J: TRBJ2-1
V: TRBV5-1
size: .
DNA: TGCGCCAGCAGCACGGGACTAGCGCCGTCCTACAATGAGCAGTTCTTC
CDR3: CASSTGLAPSYNEQFF

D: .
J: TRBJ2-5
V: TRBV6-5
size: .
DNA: TGTGCCAGCAGACTCGGCCCGTTCCAAGAGACCCAGTACTTC
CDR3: CASRLGPFQETQYF

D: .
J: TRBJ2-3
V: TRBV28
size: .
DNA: TGTGCCAGCAGCCCCCGACGACAGAGCACAGATACGCAGTATTTT
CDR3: CASSPRRQSTDTQYF

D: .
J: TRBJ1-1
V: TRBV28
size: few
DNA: TGTGCCAGCAAGGATGAAGCTTTCTTT
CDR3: CASKDEAFF

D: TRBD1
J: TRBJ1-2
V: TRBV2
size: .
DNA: TGTGCCACCCGAGGGACAGGGGAAGATCGTGGCTACACCTTC
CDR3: CATRGTGEDRGYTF

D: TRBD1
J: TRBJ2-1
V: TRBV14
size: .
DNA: TGTGCCAGCAGCCAGGACAGGGGTGAGCAGTTCTTC
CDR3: CASSQDRGEQFF